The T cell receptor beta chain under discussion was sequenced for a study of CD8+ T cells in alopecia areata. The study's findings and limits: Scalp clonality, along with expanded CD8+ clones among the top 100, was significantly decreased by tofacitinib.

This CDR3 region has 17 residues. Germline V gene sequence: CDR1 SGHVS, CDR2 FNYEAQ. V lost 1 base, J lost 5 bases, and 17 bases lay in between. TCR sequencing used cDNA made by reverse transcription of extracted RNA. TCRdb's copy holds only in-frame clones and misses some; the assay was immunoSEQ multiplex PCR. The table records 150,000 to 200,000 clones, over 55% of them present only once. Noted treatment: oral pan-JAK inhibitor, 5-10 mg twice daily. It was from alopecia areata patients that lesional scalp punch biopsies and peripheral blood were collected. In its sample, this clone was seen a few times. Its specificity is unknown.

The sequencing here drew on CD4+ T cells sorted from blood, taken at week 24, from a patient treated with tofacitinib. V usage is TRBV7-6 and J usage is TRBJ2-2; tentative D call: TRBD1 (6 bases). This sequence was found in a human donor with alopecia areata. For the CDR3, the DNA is TGTGCCAGCAGCTTAGTGCCGGACAGCATCTCAACCGGGGAGCTGTTTTTT. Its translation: CASSLVPDSISTGELFF.